The 32 T cell receptor beta chains presented below share a single source sample, sequenced in a study of PD-L1 blockade in urothelial cancer. Sequenced by immunoSEQ multiplex PCR; TCRdb stores in-frame clones only, minus some. Among about 29,000 clones listed, around 87% were seen once. Specimen: PBMCs, collected around atezolizumab (anti-PD-L1) treatment. These receptors were obtained from a man aged 50 or older with urothelial cancer.

The chain has TRBV5-4 and TRBJ2-2, with 12 bases aligning to TRBD2. In germline, CDR1 is SGHNT, CDR2 YYREEE (reference sequence). With V trimmed by 4 bases and J by 8 bases, 9 bases remained unmatched. The CDR3 is 16 amino acids. CDR3 residues: CASSPTSGSRRGELFF. CDR3 bases: TGTGCCAGCAGCCCGACTAGCGGGAGTCGGCGGGGGGAGCTGTTTTTT.

This rearrangement joins TRBV5-1 to TRBJ1-5, with D unclear. V dropped 4 bases and J dropped 4 bases, with 12 bases sitting between them. This CDR3 comprises 14 residues. Germline CDR1 is SGHRS and CDR2 is YFSETQ. The CDR3 DNA reads as TGCGCCAGCAGCCACGGGGAAGAAAATCAGCCCCAGCATTTT. Its protein is CASSHGEENQPQHF.

This clone was observed once. The chain carries TRBV7-9 and TRBJ2-7, with 7 bases matching TRBD1. Germline V CDR1 and CDR2: SEHNR, FQNEAQ (reference sequence). The length of the CDR3 is 14 residues. V was clipped by 2 bases and J by 5 bases; unmatched bases: 6. The CDR3 DNA follows: TGTGCCAGCAGCTTACCCCAGGGGGTCAACGAGCAGTACTTC. As protein: CASSLPQGVNEQYF.

The V and J genes are TRBV5-5 and TRBJ2-7, with 12 bases matching TRBD1. CDR1 and CDR2 (germline): SGHKS, YYEKEE (reference sequence). V lost 5 bases to trimming and J lost 5 bases; unmatched junction nucleotides: 11. This CDR3 contains 16 residues. CDR3 nucleotide sequence: TGTGCCAGCAGAGGGACCTTGGGACAGGGGGCCGACGAGCAGTACTTC. It translates to CASRGTLGQGADEQYF.

The chain links TRBV18 to TRBJ2-5, with 13 bases aligning to TRBD2. V shed 2 bases, J shed 1 base, and the junction held 7 bases outside the gene matches. From germline, CDR1 is KGHSH and CDR2 LQKENI. The CDR3 covers 18 residues. The CDR3 bases are TGTGCCAGCTCACCATTGACTAGCGGGGGGCCTATCCAAGAGACCCAGTACTTC. It codes for CASSPLTSGGPIQETQYF.

The chain has TRBV11-3 and TRBJ2-3, with D perhaps matching TRBD1 (6 bases). V lost 5 bases to trimming and J lost 1 base, with 10 bases between them. CDR1 and CDR2 (germline): SGHNT, YENEEA. CDR3 length equals 14 residues. CDR3 amino acids: CASSPHRGTDTQYF. In DNA, the CDR3 is TGTGCCAGCAGCCCGCACAGGGGCACAGATACGCAGTATTTT.

J is TRBJ1-4 and V is TRBV19; 7 bases align to TRBD1. Per the germline V gene, CDR1 is LNHDA and CDR2 is SQIVND (reference sequence). This CDR3 comprises 16 residues. Trimming removed 3 bases from V and 5 bases from J; junction bases left unmatched: 9. CDR3 sequence reads: CASSMLDRLGNEKLFF. The CDR3 DNA sequence: TGTGCCAGTAGTATGTTGGACAGGTTGGGGAATGAAAAACTGTTTTTT. The entire variable domain, with the rest obtained from reference TRBV19 and TRBJ1-4, is as follows: DGGITQSPKYLFRKEGQNVTLSCEQNLNHDAMYWYRQDPGQGLRLIYYSQIVNDFQKGDIAEGYSVSREKKESFPLTVTSAQKNPTAFYLCASSMLDRLGNEKLFFGSGTQLSVL.

The rearrangement uses TRBV6-5 and TRBJ2-7; D is unresolved. The CDR3 contains 12 residues. The V end lost 4 bases, the J end lost 3 bases, and 7 bases lay between the germline ends. In germline, CDR1 is MNHEY, CDR2 SVGAGI. The DNA for the CDR3 is TGTGCCAGCAGTTCGGCAGGCTACGAGCAGTACTTC. This codes for CASSSAGYEQYF.

This clone was seen just once. V gene TRBV29-1 combines with J gene TRBJ1-3; D not resolved. Deletions cut 7 bases from V and 2 bases from J, with 6 bases between. This CDR3 region has 11 residues. The V gene's germline CDR1 is SQVTM and CDR2 ANQGSEA. CDR3 protein: CSARAGNTIYF. The CDR3 DNA is TGCAGCGCCCGCGCTGGAAACACCATATATTTT.

J is TRBJ1-2 and V is TRBV6-5; tentatively, D is TRBD1 (6 bases). Trimming removed 6 bases from V and 2 bases from J, with 10 bases in between. The V gene's germline CDR1 is MNHEY and CDR2 SVGAGI. This CDR3 has 13 residues. The CDR3 loop reads CASSPTGNYGYTF. The CDR3 coding sequence is TGTGCCAGCAGCCCTACAGGGAACTATGGCTACACCTTC.

In this sample, this clone turned up a few times. The V and J genes are TRBV6-1 and TRBJ2-7, with D unresolved. Germline lookup yields CDR1 MNHNS and CDR2 SASEGT. Trimming cost V 3 bases and J 5 bases, with 8 bases left between them. The CDR3 sequence is 12 residues long. The CDR3 DNA is TGTGCCAGCAGTGAGAGTTTCCACGAGCAGTACTTC. This gives the protein CASSESFHEQYF.

This clone was counted only a few times. V gene TRBV9 combines with J gene TRBJ2-1; possibly TRBD1 for D (6 bases). V lost 2 bases and J 2 bases, leaving 11 bases between the germline ends. CDR3 length: 15 amino acids. Per the germline V gene, CDR1 is SGDLS and CDR2 is YYNGEE. The CDR3: CASSVGRGAYNEQFF. Here the CDR3 DNA reads TGTGCCAGCAGCGTCGGCAGGGGAGCCTACAATGAGCAGTTCTTC. The variable domain in full, completed from reference TRBV9 and TRBJ2-1, reads DSGVTQTPKHLITATGQRVTLRCSPRSGDLSVYWYQQSLDQGLQFLIQYYNGEERAKGNILERFSAQQFPDLHSELNLSSLELGDSALYFCASSVGRGAYNEQFFGPGTRLTVL.

V is TRBV5-4 and J is TRBJ2-1, with TRBD1 matching 11 bases. Germline-derived CDR1 and CDR2 are SGHNT and YYREEE (reference sequence). This CDR3 spans 15 amino acids. Losses at the gene ends were 4 bases for V and 10 bases for J; bases not matched to a gene: 10. The CDR3 DNA reads as TGTGCCAGCAGCCCGGGACAGGGGGGTTTTGGCGAGCAGTTCTTC. Amino acid sequence: CASSPGQGGFGEQFF.

This chain connects TRBV14 to TRBJ1-2; 8 bases match TRBD1. The CDR3 is 15 residues long. V trimming: 4 bases; J trimming: 1 base; junction bases outside the gene matches: 5. Germline CDR1 SGHDN, CDR2 FVKESK. The CDR3 loop reads CASSPRDRHNYGYTF. The CDR3 DNA is TGTGCCAGCAGCCCCCGGGACAGGCATAACTATGGCTACACCTTC.

V and J are TRBV2 and TRBJ2-2; D gene uncertain. The CDR3 spans 15 residues. V was trimmed by 7 bases and J by 1 base, leaving 13 bases between them. Germline V CDR1 and CDR2: SNHLY, FYNNEI. The CDR3 coding sequence is TGTGCCAGCATCCTCGCGGCAAAGAACACCGGGGAGCTGTTTTTT. It specifies CASILAAKNTGELFF.

The rearrangement links TRBV7-2 to TRBJ2-4; TRBD2 matches 7 bases. The CDR3 loop spans 15 amino acids. Losses at the gene ends were 1 base for V and 7 bases for J; bases not matched to a gene: 7. Germline V gives CDR1 SGHTA, CDR2 FQGNSA. CDR3 sequence (DNA): TGTGCCAGCAGCTTAGGCGGGAGCACGGAGAACATTCAGTACTTC. As protein: CASSLGGSTENIQYF.

The chain is built from TRBV19 and TRBJ2-2; 9 bases align to TRBD2. Unmatched junction bases numbered 9, after V lost 6 bases and J lost 4 bases. The CDR3 contains 16 residues. Germline lookup yields CDR1 LNHDA and CDR2 SQIVND (reference sequence). CDR3 in amino acids: CASRQTGTSFTGELFF. In nucleotides, the CDR3 is TGTGCCAGTAGACAAACCGGGACTAGCTTCACCGGGGAGCTGTTTTTT. The full variable domain, rest sourced from reference TRBV19 and TRBJ2-2, is DGGITQSPKYLFRKEGQNVTLSCEQNLNHDAMYWYRQDPGQGLRLIYYSQIVNDFQKGDIAEGYSVSREKKESFPLTVTSAQKNPTAFYLCASRQTGTSFTGELFFGEGSRLTVL.

The gene calls are TRBV13 and TRBJ1-1, with a tentative D call TRBD1 (5 bases). Germline CDR1 PRHDT, CDR2 FYEKMQ (reference sequence). The V end lost 7 bases, the J end lost 5 bases, and 17 bases lay between the germline ends. The CDR3 is made up of 14 amino acids. CDR3 in amino acids: CASTVGGARTEAFF. The CDR3, as DNA: TGTGCCAGCACCGTGGGAGGGGCGAGGACTGAAGCTTTCTTT.

The genes are TRBV28 and TRBJ2-5, with D perhaps matching TRBD2 (6 bases). V was trimmed by 6 bases and J by 3 bases, leaving 17 bases between them. Germline assignment: CDR1 MDHEN and CDR2 SYDVKM. There are 15 residues in the CDR3. This chain's CDR3 is CASSTWREEKETQYF. The CDR3 DNA reads as TGTGCCAGCAGCACCTGGAGGGAAGAAAAAGAGACCCAGTACTTC.

The CDR3 spells CRAGQLGEQFF. The DNA for the CDR3 is TGCAGAGCCGGACAGTTGGGCGAGCAGTTCTTC. This chain uses TRBV20-1 with TRBJ2-1; a weak D match, TRBD1 (6 bases). CDR3 length: 11 residues. Germline assignment: CDR1 DFQATT and CDR2 SNEGSKA (reference sequence).

The chain carries TRBV27 and TRBJ2-1, with TRBD1 identical over 11 bases. The CDR3 is 15 amino acids. V trimming: 5 bases; J trimming: 4 bases; junction bases outside the gene matches: 4. The germline gives CDR1 MNHEY, CDR2 SMNVEV (reference sequence). The CDR3 loop reads CASSPGTGGYNEQFF. In DNA, the CDR3 is TGTGCCAGCAGTCCCGGGACAGGGGGGTACAATGAGCAGTTCTTC.

V usage is TRBV29-1 and J usage is TRBJ2-5, with D perhaps TRBD2 (5 bases). This CDR3 comprises 13 residues. Trimming stripped 6 bases from V and 1 base from J, with 12 bases between. Per germline, CDR1 SQVTM and CDR2 ANQGSEA. The CDR3 nucleotides read TGCAGCGTCCCGAGGGATGTCCAAGAGACCCAGTACTTC. Translating it yields CSVPRDVQETQYF.

The chain carries TRBV4-3 and TRBJ1-3; the D is unclear. This CDR3 spans 20 amino acids. Germline V CDR1 and CDR2: LGHNA, YSLEER. Trimming stripped 1 base from V and 0 bases from J, with 22 bases between. The CDR3 here is CASSQADRELSPYSGNTIYF. CDR3 bases: TGCGCCAGCAGCCAAGCAGATCGGGAACTATCTCCTTACTCTGGAAACACCATATATTTT.

The chain combines TRBV7-8 with TRBJ2-1; 11 bases fit TRBD2. J was trimmed by 10 bases and V by 1 base; bases with no gene match: 6. The CDR3 has 15 residues. Germline lookup yields CDR1 SGHVS and CDR2 FQNEAQ. The CDR3 loop reads CASSLGSGRAGEQFF. The CDR3 bases are TGTGCCAGCAGCTTAGGTAGCGGGAGGGCTGGGGAGCAGTTCTTC.

The chain employs TRBV25-1 and TRBJ1-5; 11 nucleotides align to TRBD1. V shed 4 bases and J 4 bases; nucleotides not matched to a gene: 3. The germline V gene has CDR1 MGHDK and CDR2 SYGVNS. This CDR3 is built from 15 residues. CDR3 coding DNA: TGTGCCAGCAGTGGGACAGGGGGCCGGAATCAGCCCCAGCATTTT. Encoded protein: CASSGTGGRNQPQHF.

This chain links TRBV12-5 with TRBJ1-2; D unclear. The CDR3 is 16 amino acids. Germline loops: CDR1 LGHNT, CDR2 FRNRAP. The V end was cut by 1 base, the J end by 3 bases, with 15 bases between. The CDR3 DNA sequence: TGTGCTAGTGGTTTGGCCACTCAAACAGCATACTATGGCTACACCTTC. Amino acid sequence: CASGLATQTAYYGYTF.

The V call is TRBV28, the J call TRBJ1-5, with 8 bases fitting TRBD1. J gave up 5 bases and V 6 bases, and 6 bases lay outside the gene matches. CDR1 MDHEN and CDR2 SYDVKM come from the germline V gene. The CDR3 covers 14 residues. The CDR3 DNA reads TGTGCCAGCAGGCCCGGACAGGGATATCAGCCCCAGCATTTT. Translating it yields CASRPGQGYQPQHF. The variable domain in full, completed from reference TRBV28 and TRBJ1-5, reads DVKVTQSSRYLVKRTGEKVFLECVQDMDHENMFWYRQDPGLGLRLIYFSYDVKMKEKGDIPEGYSVSREKKERFSLILESASTNQTSMYLCASRPGQGYQPQHFGDGTRLSIL.

The chain links TRBV11-2 to TRBJ1-5; 8 nucleotides align to TRBD1. This CDR3 is built from 18 residues. Germline CDR1 SGHAT, CDR2 FQNNGV. Trimming cost V 1 base and J 0 bases; bases outside gene matches: 8. The CDR3 DNA reads TGTGCCAGCAGCTTAGGCACCACAGGGGGTTTTAGCAATCAGCCCCAGCATTTT. The encoded protein is CASSLGTTGGFSNQPQHF.

The rearrangement uses TRBV11-2 and TRBJ1-2; the D is unclear. Germline lookup yields CDR1 SGHAT and CDR2 FQNNGV. The CDR3 sequence is 11 residues long. The V end lost 10 bases, the J end lost 6 bases, and 12 bases lay between the germline ends. In DNA form, the CDR3 reads TGTGCCACCCCACGACGGGATGGCTACACCTTC. This encodes CATPRRDGYTF.

This chain connects TRBV27 to TRBJ2-5; tentative D call: TRBD1 (5 bases). The CDR3 sequence is 13 residues long. Germline V gene data show CDR1 as MNHEY and CDR2 as SMNVEV (reference sequence). The germline V and J ends were trimmed by 8 bases and 4 bases, with 14 bases remaining between them. The CDR3 here is CASGTWGGETQYF. Here the CDR3 DNA reads TGTGCCAGCGGTACGTGGGGCGGAGAGACCCAGTACTTC.

V usage is TRBV14 and J usage is TRBJ2-7; the match to TRBD1 covers 8 bases. The CDR3 is 15 amino acids. From germline, CDR1 is SGHDN and CDR2 FVKESK. Germline trimming cut 5 bases from V and 2 bases from J; bases unmatched to any gene: 8. In DNA form, the CDR3 reads TGTGCCAGCAGCAATTATGGACAGGGCGCCTACGAGCAGTACTTC. This encodes CASSNYGQGAYEQYF.

V gene TRBV19 combines with J gene TRBJ2-1, with 11 nucleotides matching TRBD2. This CDR3 has 14 amino acids. J lost 9 bases, V lost 5 bases, and 6 bases had no gene match. Germline assignment: CDR1 LNHDA and CDR2 SQIVND (reference sequence). CDR3 bases: TGTGCCAGTAGTTATAGCGGGAGGGCCGGTGAGCAGTTCTTC. This gives the protein CASSYSGRAGEQFF.